This TCR beta chain comes out of a study of sequential checkpoint blockade in melanoma. The table lists this clone with a few counts. Assay: immunoSEQ multiplex PCR; the TCRdb copy retains only in-frame clones and omits some. The top ten clones hold 51% of a sample with around 19,000 clones, approximately 85% of them seen once. The CDR3 loop spans 15 amino acids. Trimming cost V 3 bases and J 0 bases; bases outside gene matches: 5. CDR1 and CDR2 from the germline V gene are LNHDA and SQIVND (reference sequence). The treatment here: randomized to nivolumab then ipilimumab (arm A) or the reverse (arm B). Sorted cells were live CD3+CD8+, lacking CD19 and CD56, from PBMCs.

The sequence was obtained from a human donor with melanoma. The chain combines TRBV19 with TRBJ2-7; TRBD1 agrees at 7 bases. The input for sequencing was CD8+ T cells sorted from blood (inferred from file names), taken from a patient given nivolumab and ipilimumab in sequence. CDR3 nucleotides: TGTGCCAGTAGTATCAATGACAGGGCCTCCTACGAGCAGTACTTC. It is translated as CASSINDRASYEQYF.